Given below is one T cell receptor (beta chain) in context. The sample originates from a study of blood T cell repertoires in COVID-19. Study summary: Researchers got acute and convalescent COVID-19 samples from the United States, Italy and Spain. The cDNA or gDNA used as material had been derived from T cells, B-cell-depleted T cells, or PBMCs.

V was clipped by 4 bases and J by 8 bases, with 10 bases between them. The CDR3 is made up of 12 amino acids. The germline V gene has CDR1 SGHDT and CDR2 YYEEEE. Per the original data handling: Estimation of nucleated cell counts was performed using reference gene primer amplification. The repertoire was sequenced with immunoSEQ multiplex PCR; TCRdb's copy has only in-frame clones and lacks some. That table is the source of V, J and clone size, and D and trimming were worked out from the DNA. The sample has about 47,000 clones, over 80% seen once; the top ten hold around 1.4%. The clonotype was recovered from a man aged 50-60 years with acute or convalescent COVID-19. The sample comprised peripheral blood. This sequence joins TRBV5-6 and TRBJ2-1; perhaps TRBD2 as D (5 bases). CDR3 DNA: TGTGCCAGCAGCCCGGGAAGCGATGAGCAGTTCTTC. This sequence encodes CASSPGSDEQFF.